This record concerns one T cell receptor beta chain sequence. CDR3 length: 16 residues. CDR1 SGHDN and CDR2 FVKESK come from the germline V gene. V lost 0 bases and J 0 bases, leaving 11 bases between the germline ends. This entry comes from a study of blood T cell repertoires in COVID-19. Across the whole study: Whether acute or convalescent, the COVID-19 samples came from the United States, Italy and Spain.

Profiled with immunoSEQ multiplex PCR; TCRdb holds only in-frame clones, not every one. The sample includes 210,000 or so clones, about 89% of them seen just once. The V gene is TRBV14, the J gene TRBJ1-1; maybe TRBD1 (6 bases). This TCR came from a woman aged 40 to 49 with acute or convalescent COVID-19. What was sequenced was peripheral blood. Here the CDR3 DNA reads TGTGCCAGCAGCCAAGAATGGGGGCCTTTGAACACTGAAGCTTTCTTT. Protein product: CASSQEWGPLNTEAFF. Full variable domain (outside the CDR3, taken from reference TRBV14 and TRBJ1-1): EAGVTQFPSHSVIEKGQTVTLRCDPISGHDNLYWYRRVMGKEIKFLLHFVKESKQDESGMPNNRFLAERTGGTYSTLKVQPAELEDSGVYFCASSQEWGPLNTEAFFGQGTRLTVV.